The subject of this entry is one TCR beta chain. The antigen it binds to is not known. One base away there is no much larger clone; base qualities are not given. The data were taken from a study of T cell clonotyping in hematopoietic cell transplantation (dated by TCRdb to about 2021). Concerning the study at large: The study collected some 150 blood samples from 30 to 35 consecutive transplant recipients and their related donors. Recruitment of patients was conducted between late 2015 and early 2017, and follow-up was continued until late 2020 or death.

Including the terminal cysteine and phenylalanine, the CDR3 comprises 16 residues. The DNA shown is the 48-base CDR3, in frame from base 1. The germline V gene encodes CDR1 SQVTM and CDR2 ANQGSEA. Here V drops 7 bases and J drops 7 bases, and the junction holds 14 bases not matched to any gene. The paper's findings and limits, for the study overall: The sample size was limited and the cells went unsorted, which meant the CD4 and CD8 repertoire contributions could not be told apart. Donor and pretransplant recipient Inverse Simpson Index values predicted broader posttransplant TCR repertoire diversity. Only a small fraction of recipient repertoires overlapped donor repertoires, with over 97% appearing de novo at the given depth. After transplant, TCR diversity in recipients dropped, and pathologically expanded clonotypes increased progressively from day 30 to day 180.

The time point label corresponds to: 30 days after allo-HCT. Blood from recipients was drawn roughly 28 days before transplant, then again at days 30, 100 and 180 after transplant. Nuclei Lysis Solution was used to extract genomic DNA from fresh or cryopreserved unfractionated peripheral blood mononuclear cells. The immunoSEQ assay, a bias-controlled multiplex PCR with V- and J-specific primers, was used to amplify TCR beta CDR3 regions from genomic DNA. A second PCR step added a proprietary barcode and Illumina adapter sequences to the CDR3 amplicons. An Illumina MiSeq instrument was used for sequencing of the CDR3 libraries. The published analysis was carried out like this. Export and quality control were handled in immunoSEQ Analyzer 3.0, while downstream analyses relied on R Bioconductor and Immunarch. Only productive rearrangements in the normalized downsampled data set went into calculating the repertoire metrics. Clonotypes larger than 5 templates in the normalized cohort were defined as pathologically expanded. Repertoire diversity was measured with the Inverse Simpson Index. To capture all clonotypes, the CMV-specificity analyses were run on the non-normalized data set. TCRdb mirrors the immuneACCESS table, restricted to in-frame sequences. Some clones are absent from its copies; in checked studies, under half trace to an unresolved V gene, and the reason for the others is unknown. The V and J calls and clone size are taken from that table; D and trimming were inferred from the DNA. A total of over 6,500 clones appear in this sample, 30% to 45% of them only once. Around 20% of the sample lies in the top ten.

The clonotype was recovered from a female patient in her sixties who had an allogeneic stem cell transplant, so the T cells may come from the graft donor. Some clones in this sample may be carry-over from other donors' samples. The chain is assembled from TRBV29-1 and TRBJ2-3, and 13 bases in between align with TRBD2. The sample here was peripheral blood mononuclear cells, taken 30 days after allogeneic stem cell transplant. The CDR3 sequence is CSAAKTSGGAGNTQYF. The bases read TGCAGCGCTGCCAAAACTAGCGGGGGGGCCGGGAATACGCAGTATTTT.